This entry describes one T cell receptor beta chain. Its cognate antigen is unknown. This entry belongs to a study of spatial heterogeneity in lung cancer. Whole-study context: Compared with alpha-chain sequences, beta-chain sequences were consistently detected in greater numbers. Findings of the study overall: Counts of expanded intratumoral alpha and beta TCRs tracked tumor mutation counts.

TCR cDNA molecules each carried a unique molecular identifier. In TCRdb, the 5' RACE reads were re-called with MiXCR into one record per CDR3 protein. The data hold some 100,000 distinct CDR3 sequences, with 4.4% observed a single time. Time point: sample taken at primary tumor resection. Patients with untreated early-stage non-small cell lung cancer, numbering approximately 70, were the donors. Sequencing was performed on whole RNA extracted from tumor and nontumor lung tissue, or from frozen PBMC, and the material was left unsorted. The CDR3 loop spans 14 amino acids. Germline CDR1 and CDR2: MDHEN and SYDVKM. J lost 7 bases, V lost 6 bases, and 10 bases had no gene match.

The source is a male donor with early-stage non-small cell lung cancer. The rearrangement links TRBV28 to TRBJ1-2, with 8 bases that match TRBD1. The sequenced sample was lung tumor tissue, obtained at surgery. The CDR3 spells CASRLQGARRGYTF. The CDR3 coding sequence is TGTGCCAGCAGGTTGCAGGGGGCGCGTCGTGGCTACACCTTC.